These 22 T cell receptor beta chains originate from one sample sequenced in a study of cytomegalovirus exposure and HLA in healthy donors. 60 Vbeta and 13 Jbeta primers were used in PCR. Assay: immunoSEQ multiplex PCR; the TCRdb copy retains only in-frame clones and omits some. The data show about 160,000 clones, 65% to 90% seen once. Sequenced material: PBMCs. The receptors originated from a man aged 50 or older in good health and CMV-seropositive.

This rearrangement joins TRBV29-1 to TRBJ1-5; 7 bases are shared with TRBD1. V was pared by 6 bases and J by 3 bases, with 5 bases of the junction left unmatched. Germline V lookup: CDR1 SQVTM, CDR2 ANQGSEA. This CDR3 has 13 residues. CDR3 region: CSVAGTDNQPQHF. The CDR3 nucleotides read TGCAGCGTGGCCGGGACAGACAATCAGCCCCAGCATTTT.

This clone was seen a handful of times. This chain joins TRBV5-1 and TRBJ1-6; D unresolved. The germline gives CDR1 SGHRS, CDR2 YFSETQ. Between the trimmed V and J ends, which lost 0 bases and 9 bases, there was a span of 13 bases. The CDR3 sequence is 15 residues long. DNA for the CDR3: TGCGCCAGCAGCTTGGAAGGTCTTGCGGGTTCACCCCTCCACTTT. Protein: CASSLEGLAGSPLHF. Variable domain in full (rest from reference TRBV5-1 and TRBJ1-6): KAGVTQTPRYLIKTRGQQVTLSCSPISGHRSVSWYQQTPGQGLQFLFEYFSETQRNKGNFPGRFSGRQFSNSRSEMNVSTLELGDSALYLCASSLEGLAGSPLHFGNGTRLTVT.

This clone was observed a few times. The gene calls are TRBV5-4 and TRBJ1-1; D remains unclear. Trimming stripped 5 bases from V and 0 bases from J, with 14 bases between. Germline V CDR1 and CDR2: SGHNT, YYREEE (reference sequence). This CDR3 region has 15 residues. CDR3 coding DNA: TGTGCCAGCAGTCTAGGACTGAAAATGAACACTGAAGCTTTCTTT. It encodes CASSLGLKMNTEAFF.

This clone was recorded once. The rearrangement uses TRBV5-1 and TRBJ2-5, with a possible D match to TRBD2 (6 bases). This CDR3 is built from 15 residues. Germline CDR1 and CDR2: SGHRS and YFSETQ. Between the trimmed V and J ends, which lost 4 bases and 4 bases, there was a span of 17 bases. CDR3 sequence (DNA): TGCGCCAGCAGCCTCCGGCGCGGGGCCCGAGAGACCCAGTACTTC. Protein product: CASSLRRGARETQYF. The whole variable domain, filled in from reference TRBV5-1 and TRBJ2-5, reads KAGVTQTPRYLIKTRGQQVTLSCSPISGHRSVSWYQQTPGQGLQFLFEYFSETQRNKGNFPGRFSGRQFSNSRSEMNVSTLELGDSALYLCASSLRRGARETQYFGPGTRLLVL.

The chain is built from TRBV4-2 and TRBJ1-5; possible D gene TRBD1, 5 bases. The CDR3 covers 18 residues. Germline CDR1 reads LGHNA; CDR2 reads YNFKEQ. Trimming stripped 1 base from V and 0 bases from J, with 16 bases between. The CDR3 is CASSQGARQSYSNQPQHF. The CDR3, as DNA: TGTGCCAGCAGCCAAGGCGCGAGACAGAGTTATAGCAATCAGCCCCAGCATTTT.

V gene TRBV27 combines with J gene TRBJ2-5; TRBD2 aligns across 7 bases. Germline-derived CDR1 and CDR2 are MNHEY and SMNVEV (reference sequence). This CDR3 is 14 amino acids long. J lost 4 bases, V lost 6 bases, and 8 bases had no gene match. The CDR3, as DNA: TGTGCCAGCAGCGACCGGACTAGTGGAGAGACCCAGTACTTC. Protein: CASSDRTSGETQYF.

The V and J genes are TRBV5-1 and TRBJ2-7, with a weak D call TRBD1 (5 bases). There are 15 residues in the CDR3. Trimming took off 0 bases at V and 5 bases at J, with 15 bases between the two ends. From germline, CDR1 is SGHRS and CDR2 YFSETQ. The CDR3 sequence: CASSLEVGLVNEQYF. As DNA, the CDR3 is TGCGCCAGCAGCTTGGAAGTGGGGCTTGTCAACGAGCAGTACTTC.

The genes are TRBV6-1 and TRBJ2-3; 7 bases agree with TRBD2. CDR1 and CDR2 (germline): MNHNS, SASEGT. The CDR3 is made up of 14 amino acids. The V gene end was trimmed by 8 bases and the J gene end by 0 bases; junction bases not matched to a gene: 5. CDR3 nucleotide sequence: TGTGCCAGCGGAATCGGGGGGAGCACAGATACGCAGTATTTT. Protein: CASGIGGSTDTQYF.

The chain employs TRBV10-2 and TRBJ2-3, with 15 bases fitting TRBD2. Trimming took 8 bases from V and 3 from J; bases not matched to a gene: 6. This CDR3 is 16 amino acids long. Germline V gene sequence: CDR1 WSHSY, CDR2 SAAADI. The chain's CDR3 is CASSPGLAGGTDTQYF. The CDR3 DNA is TGCGCCAGCTCACCGGGACTAGCGGGAGGAACAGATACGCAGTATTTT.

The chain has TRBV7-6 and TRBJ2-3, with 7 positions matching TRBD1. Germline trimming cut 0 bases from V and 0 bases from J; bases unmatched to any gene: 3. CDR1 and CDR2 from the germline V gene are SGHVS and FNYEAQ. The CDR3 is made up of 16 amino acids. CDR3 DNA: TGTGCCAGCAGCTTAGCAGGGGGCAGTAGCACAGATACGCAGTATTTT. Encoded protein: CASSLAGGSSTDTQYF. The variable domain in full, completed from reference TRBV7-6 and TRBJ2-3, reads GAGVSQSPRYKVTKRGQDVALRCDPISGHVSLYWYRQALGQGPEFLTYFNYEAQQDKSGLPNDRFSAERPEGSISTLTIQRTEQRDSAMYRCASSLAGGSSTDTQYFGPGTRLTVL.

The V call is TRBV21-1, the J call TRBJ1-1; the tabulated D call, TRBD1, remains unverified against the DNA. TRBV21-1 constitutes a pseudogene. The CDR3 is 17 amino acids. The CDR3 region is CASSAFETGECDTEAFF. The CDR3 region has the DNA TGTGCCAGCAGCGCATTCGAAACAGGGGAGTGTGACACTGAAGCTTTCTTT.

The chain recombines TRBV11-3 with TRBJ2-5; the D is unclear. Germline-derived CDR1 and CDR2 are SGHNT and YENEEA. Trimming left V 1 base short and J 4 bases short, with 7 bases between. The CDR3 has 13 residues. The CDR3 nucleotides read TGTGCCAGCAGCTTAGGAGCCCGAGAGACCCAGTACTTC. Amino acids: CASSLGARETQYF.

The chain joins TRBV5-4 to TRBJ1-4, with TRBD1 matching over 12 bases. Trimming removed 4 bases from V and 2 bases from J; junction bases left unmatched: 3. CDR3 length equals 16 residues. Per germline, CDR1 SGHNT and CDR2 YYREEE (reference sequence). CDR3 amino acids: CASSLGQGATNEKLFF. Here the CDR3 DNA reads TGTGCCAGCAGCCTGGGACAGGGGGCGACTAATGAAAAACTGTTTTTT.

The V gene is TRBV6-1, the J gene TRBJ2-7, with D perhaps TRBD2 (6 bases). CDR1 MNHNS and CDR2 SASEGT come from the germline V gene. The CDR3 extends over 12 amino acids. Trimming shortened V by 6 bases and J by 6 bases, and 12 bases separated the two germline ends. The chain's CDR3 is CASRPRGSEQYV. Here the CDR3 DNA reads TGTGCCAGCAGGCCCCGGGGGAGCGAGCAGTACGTC.

A few counts support this clone. Different DNA sequences within this sample yield the same CDR3. The chain uses TRBV6-6 and TRBJ2-1, with D possibly TRBD2 on 5 matching bases. Trimming took off 5 bases at V and 0 bases at J, with 5 bases between the two ends. CDR3 length equals 13 residues. Germline values: CDR1 MNHNY, CDR2 SVGAGI (reference sequence). The CDR3 DNA sequence: TGTGCCAGCAGTCGGGACTCCTACAATGAGCAGTTCTTC. Encoded protein: CASSRDSYNEQFF.

V and J are TRBV15 and TRBJ2-6, with D possibly being TRBD2 (5 bases). V shed 5 bases and J shed 2 bases, with 16 bases lying between them. The CDR3 has 17 amino acids. Per germline, CDR1 LNHNV and CDR2 YYDKDF (reference sequence). CDR3 residues: CATSGRRTVTGANVLTF. CDR3 sequence (DNA): TGTGCCACCAGCGGTCGGAGGACGGTAACTGGGGCCAACGTCCTGACTTTC. Full variable domain (missing parts from reference TRBV15 and TRBJ2-6): DAMVIQNPRYQVTQFGKPVTLSCSQTLNHNVMYWYQQKSSQAPKLLFHYYDKDFNNEADTPDNFQSRRPNTSFCFLDIRSPGLGDTAMYLCATSGRRTVTGANVLTFGAGSRLTVL.

The rearrangement joins TRBV15 to TRBJ1-5, with D possibly matching TRBD1 (6 bases). This CDR3 spans 15 amino acids. CDR1 and CDR2 (germline): LNHNV, YYDKDF (reference sequence). Deletions cut 0 bases from V and 7 bases from J, with 13 bases between. In nucleotides, the CDR3 is TGTGCCACCAGCAGAGATCCTGGGGGCGGACAGCCCCAGCATTTT. This encodes CATSRDPGGGQPQHF.

The gene calls are TRBV2 and TRBJ2-5, with TRBD2 matching over 11 bases. V was clipped by 7 bases and J by 0 bases; unmatched bases: 7. The CDR3 covers 16 residues. From germline, CDR1 is SNHLY and CDR2 FYNNEI. The CDR3 region is CASTRLAGRYQETQYF. CDR3 sequence (DNA): TGTGCCAGCACGAGACTAGCGGGAAGGTACCAAGAGACCCAGTACTTC.

The rearrangement links TRBV7-9 to TRBJ2-1; 10 bases agree with TRBD2. From germline, CDR1 is SEHNR and CDR2 FQNEAQ (reference sequence). The CDR3 covers 14 residues. V trimming: 6 bases; J trimming: 2 bases; junction bases outside the gene matches: 1. CDR3: CASRLAGTYNEQFF. The CDR3, as DNA: TGTGCCAGCAGACTAGCGGGGACCTACAATGAGCAGTTCTTC.

The chain has TRBV19 and TRBJ1-3; TRBD1 matches at 10 bases. The CDR3 length is 18 residues. Germline CDR1 LNHDA, CDR2 SQIVND (reference sequence). V was clipped by 5 bases and J by 3 bases; unmatched bases: 13. Here the CDR3 DNA reads TGTGCCAGTAGTGCTAGGACAGGGGGAACTCGGATTGGAAACACCATATATTTT. Amino acids: CASSARTGGTRIGNTIYF.

V usage is TRBV29-1 and J usage is TRBJ1-1, with D uncertain. The ends were cut back, 3 bases at V and 1 base at J, with 12 bases in the middle. Germline V CDR1 and CDR2: SQVTM, ANQGSEA. The CDR3 runs to 14 residues. The CDR3 DNA reads as TGCAGCGTTGACCCCGGGGTCAGGAACACTGAAGCTTTCTTT. It is translated as CSVDPGVRNTEAFF.

The rearrangement links TRBV19 to TRBJ2-3; TRBD2 aligns across 9 bases. Germline V lookup: CDR1 LNHDA, CDR2 SQIVND (reference sequence). Losses at the gene ends were 6 bases for V and 5 bases for J; bases not matched to a gene: 9. The CDR3 spans 15 residues. In nucleotides, the CDR3 is TGTGCCAGTAGCGGGACTAGCCTTAGTCTAGATACGCAGTATTTT. The encoded protein is CASSGTSLSLDTQYF. The whole variable domain, filled in from reference TRBV19 and TRBJ2-3, reads DGGITQSPKYLFRKEGQNVTLSCEQNLNHDAMYWYRQDPGQGLRLIYYSQIVNDFQKGDIAEGYSVSREKKESFPLTVTSAQKNPTAFYLCASSGTSLSLDTQYFGPGTRLTVL.